This TCR beta chain stems from a study of T cells in Graves' hyperthyroidism and ophthalmopathy. What was amplified from RNA transcripts were TCR beta CDR3 regions. HTBI primers were used for first-round RT-PCR of the TCR CDR3. TCRdb recomputed calls from the multiplex PCR reads with MiXCR, one row per CDR3 protein. The sample has around 440,000 distinct CDR3 sequences, around a sixth seen once. The CDR3 runs to 15 residues. Germline lookup yields CDR1 KGHSH and CDR2 LQKENI. Trimming removed 3 bases at V and 5 bases at J, with 14 bases between. Study-level results: Blood samples included most of the expanded thyroid clonotypes exceeding 0.001.

This clonotype was seen only a few times. Its specificity is not known. Given a much more abundant clone one base away, this may be a read error. The sequence derives from a woman younger than 30 with Graves' hyperthyroidism. Sequencing input: blood. The genes are TRBV18 and TRBJ1-5; D unresolved. The CDR3 is CASSPGPGLDQPQHF. CDR3 in DNA: TGTGCCAGCTCACCGGGTCCGGGCCTGGATCAGCCCCAGCATTTT.